These 8 T cell receptor beta chains originate from one sample sequenced in a study of shared clonotypes between healthy human individuals. The data were produced by immunoSEQ multiplex PCR, yet TCRdb's version contains in-frame clones alone and is incomplete. The sample carries millions of clones, 85% to 95% recorded once. The specimen sequenced was naive CD4+ T cells sorted from blood. The subset here: CD45RA+ positively selected. These TCRs come from a man aged 18-30 years in good health.

The chain joins TRBV2 to TRBJ2-4, with D maybe TRBD1 (6 bases). The CDR3 runs to 14 residues. V lost 5 bases to trimming and J lost 2 bases, with 10 bases between them. Germline V gene sequence: CDR1 SNHLY, CDR2 FYNNEI. CDR3: CASSSQGSKNIQYF. Written as DNA, the CDR3 is TGTGCCAGCAGTTCACAGGGATCCAAAAACATTCAGTACTTC.

The V and J genes are TRBV30 and TRBJ2-2; TRBD1 matches at 9 bases. The CDR3 has 20 amino acids. Germline trimming cut 3 bases from V and 8 bases from J; bases unmatched to any gene: 25. Germline CDR1 is GTSNPN and CDR2 is SVGIG (reference sequence). CDR3 protein: CAWRGGTGTGILGRSGELFF. The DNA for the CDR3 is TGTGCCTGGAGAGGGGGTACTGGGACAGGGATACTTGGTCGGTCGGGGGAGCTGTTTTTT. Full variable domain (missing parts from reference TRBV30 and TRBJ2-2): SQTIHQWPATLVQPVGSPLSLECTVEGTSNPNLYWYRQAAGRGLQLLFYSVGIGQISSEVPQNLSASRPQDRQFILSSKKLLLSDSGFYLCAWRGGTGTGILGRSGELFFGEGSRLTVL.

This chain links TRBV5-4 with TRBJ2-3, with 8 bases identical to TRBD1. This CDR3 contains 17 residues. V lost 3 bases, J lost 4 bases, and 13 bases stayed unmatched. The germline CDR1 and CDR2 sequences are SGHNT and YYREEE (reference sequence). The CDR3 DNA reads as TGTGCCAGCAGCTCAAGCCCGACAGGGGCCCCCGCAGATACGCAGTATTTT. Amino acids: CASSSSPTGAPADTQYF. Based on the CDR3 plus reference TRBV5-4 and TRBJ2-3, the full variable domain is ETGVTQSPTHLIKTRGQQVTLRCSSQSGHNTVSWYQQALGQGPQFIFQYYREEENGRGNFPPRFSGLQFPNYSSELNVNALELDDSALYLCASSSSPTGAPADTQYFGPGTRLTVL.

The rearrangement uses TRBV9 and TRBJ2-7; 10 nucleotides match TRBD2. Germline assignment: CDR1 SGDLS and CDR2 YYNGEE. V lost 2 bases to trimming and J lost 6 bases; unmatched junction nucleotides: 5. CDR3 length: 14 residues. The CDR3 reads CASSVASGSGEQYF. The CDR3 DNA follows: TGTGCCAGCAGCGTGGCTAGCGGGAGCGGCGAGCAGTACTTC.

The chain recombines TRBV9 with TRBJ2-1, with D possibly TRBD2 on 6 matching bases. The CDR3 contains 15 residues. Trimming took off 3 bases at V and 2 bases at J, with 12 bases between the two ends. The germline gives CDR1 SGDLS, CDR2 YYNGEE. This chain's CDR3 is CASSGGETAYNEQFF. As DNA, the CDR3 is TGTGCCAGCAGCGGGGGGGAGACGGCCTACAATGAGCAGTTCTTC.

There are a few counts of this clone. This rearrangement joins TRBV10-1 to TRBJ1-6, with 9 bases fitting TRBD1. Germline values: CDR1 WNHNN, CDR2 SYGVQD (reference sequence). The CDR3 has 15 amino acids. Trimming took 3 bases from V and 7 from J; bases not matched to a gene: 4. The CDR3 spells CASSEGDRGNSPLHF. The CDR3 bases are TGCGCCAGCAGTGAAGGAGACAGGGGGAATTCACCCCTCCACTTT.

This chain joins TRBV10-1 and TRBJ2-5, with TRBD1 identical over 9 bases. V was pared by 8 bases and J by 3 bases, with 10 bases of the junction left unmatched. The CDR3 is made up of 15 amino acids. Per germline, CDR1 WNHNN and CDR2 SYGVQD (reference sequence). This chain's CDR3 is CASQPGTGMEETQYF. The DNA of the CDR3 is TGCGCCAGCCAGCCCGGGACAGGGATGGAAGAGACCCAGTACTTC.

For this clone: Other DNA sequences within the sample encode an identical CDR3. The CDR3 protein is CASSPSTGATEAFF. CDR3 sequence (DNA): TGTGCCAGCTCACCTTCGACAGGGGCCACTGAAGCTTTCTTT. V gene TRBV18 combines with J gene TRBJ1-1, with 8 nucleotides matching TRBD1. Trimming at V came to 3 bases and at J to 4 bases, leaving 4 bases not matched to a gene. CDR3 size: 14 residues. Germline V lookup: CDR1 KGHSH, CDR2 LQKENI.